Listed here are 21 T cell receptor beta chains from one sample, sequenced in a study of blood T cells in healthy people across ages. Combining a sample-barcoded 5' primer with a J-beta primer mix, a second PCR ran for 7 to 11 cycles. TCRdb fed the 5' RACE reads into MiXCR, producing one record per CDR3 protein. The sample has about 800,000 distinct CDR3 sequences, about 25% seen once. These data were also reused for a study on T cells of mothers and their children.

What was sequenced was blood. The source is a boy between 5 and 17 years old in good health.

This sequence joins TRBV7-2 and TRBJ1-2; D is possibly TRBD1 (5 bases). Germline V CDR1 and CDR2: SGHTA, FQGNSA. This CDR3 is 16 amino acids long. Deletions cut 4 bases from V and 2 bases from J, with 17 bases between. CDR3 protein: CASSYSVGAANYGYTF. The CDR3 nucleotides are TGTGCCAGCAGCTACTCCGTAGGGGCCGCGAACTATGGCTACACCTTC.

This clonotype was seen a few times. This rearrangement joins TRBV10-2 to TRBJ1-6, with no clear D. Germline V CDR1 and CDR2: WSHSY, SAAADI. The germline V and J ends were trimmed by 11 bases and 11 bases, with 16 bases remaining between them. The CDR3 has 12 amino acids. CDR3 sequence (DNA): TGCGCCTCAAGTTCTCGGAATACACCCCTCCACTTT. This gives the protein CASSSRNTPLHF.

The CDR3: CASSYHGTKGIEETQYF. As DNA, the CDR3 is TGCGCCAGCAGCTACCACGGGACTAAGGGTATAGAAGAGACCCAGTACTTC. The chain links TRBV5-1 to TRBJ2-5; TRBD2 agrees at 7 bases. Per germline, CDR1 SGHRS and CDR2 YFSETQ. Germline trimming cut 3 bases from V and 3 bases from J; bases unmatched to any gene: 14. CDR3 length: 17 residues.

This rearrangement joins TRBV6-1 to TRBJ2-1; unclear D gene. Germline V gives CDR1 MNHNS, CDR2 SASEGT. This CDR3 is built from 17 residues. The V and J ends lost 5 bases and 5 bases respectively, with 22 bases between them. CDR3 in amino acids: CASSLNIGSHNNNEQFF. The CDR3 bases are TGTGCCAGCAGTCTCAATATCGGATCTCACAACAACAATGAGCAGTTCTTC.

This chain joins TRBV10-3 and TRBJ2-7; D is uncertain. This CDR3 is built from 13 residues. Per germline, CDR1 ENHRY and CDR2 SYGVKD. Trimming cost V 2 bases and J 9 bases, with 14 bases left between them. The chain's CDR3 is CAISEILWTLQYF. The CDR3 nucleotides are TGTGCCATCAGTGAGATTCTATGGACCTTGCAGTACTTC.

This rearrangement joins TRBV12-3 or TRBV12-4 to TRBJ2-5; TRBD1 agrees at 7 bases. J lost 3 bases, V lost 6 bases, and 10 bases had no gene match. CDR3 length: 15 residues. In DNA, the CDR3 is TGTGCCAGCAGCGTCTCCTCCGGGACAGAAGAGACCCAGTACTTC. Its translation is CASSVSSGTEETQYF.

A few counts support this clonotype. The V and J genes are TRBV7-9 and TRBJ1-1; TRBD1 matches at 8 bases. Trimming at V came to 7 bases and at J to 11 bases, leaving 9 bases not matched to a gene. This CDR3 is built from 12 residues. Germline CDR1 is SEHNR and CDR2 is FQNEAQ (reference sequence). CDR3 in DNA: TGTGCCAGCACCAGGACAGGGTTGAAGGCTTTCTTT. This gives the protein CASTRTGLKAFF.

Written as DNA, the CDR3 is TGTGCCAGCGGCGGTGGGACTGAAGCTTTCTTT. Translated: CASGGGTEAFF. This chain links TRBV12-3 or TRBV12-4 with TRBJ1-1; D ambiguous. V shed 8 bases and J shed 5 bases, with 9 bases lying between them. The CDR3 contains 11 residues.

This clonotype has only a few counts. In nucleotides, the CDR3 is TGTGCCAGCAGTACCACAACTAGCGGGCGCTCCTACGAGCAGTACTTC. This codes for CASSTTTSGRSYEQYF. The chain joins TRBV27 to TRBJ2-7; 9 bases fit TRBD2. The CDR3 is 16 amino acids. Germline loops: CDR1 MNHEY, CDR2 SMNVEV (reference sequence). Trimming removed 5 bases from V and 0 bases from J; junction bases left unmatched: 8.

The chain couples TRBV13 to TRBJ2-1; TRBD2 might be the D (5 bases). There are 13 residues in the CDR3. Germline V gene sequence: CDR1 PRHDT, CDR2 FYEKMQ (reference sequence). V lost 3 bases, J lost 4 bases, and 7 bases lay in between. The CDR3 DNA reads as TGTGCCAGCAGCTTTCGGGGTTACAATGAGCAGTTCTTC. Its translation is CASSFRGYNEQFF. The full variable domain, rest sourced from reference TRBV13 and TRBJ2-1, is AAGVIQSPRHLIKEKRETATLKCYPIPRHDTVYWYQQGPGQDPQFLISFYEKMQSDKGSIPDRFSAQQFSDYHSELNMSSLELGDSALYFCASSFRGYNEQFFGPGTRLTVL.

This clonotype has just a few counts. The rearrangement links TRBV6-1 to TRBJ2-7, with 7 positions matching TRBD2. Germline V gene lookup returns CDR1 MNHNS and CDR2 SASEGT. Germline trimming cut 8 bases from V and 2 bases from J; bases unmatched to any gene: 6. This CDR3 spans 13 amino acids. CDR3 region: CASGVAGAYEQYF. As DNA, the CDR3 is TGTGCCAGCGGTGTGGCGGGGGCCTACGAGCAGTACTTC.

This clonotype was counted a few times. The chain employs TRBV29-1 and TRBJ2-1; 8 bases map to TRBD1. Germline trimming cut 3 bases from V and 8 bases from J; bases unmatched to any gene: 3. Looked up from germline, CDR1 is SQVTM and CDR2 is ANQGSEA. The CDR3 runs to 12 residues. The DNA for the CDR3 is TGCAGCGTTGACCAGACAGGGGATGAGCAGTTCTTC. Translated: CSVDQTGDEQFF.

This chain links TRBV14 with TRBJ2-2; 9 nucleotides agree with TRBD2. Germline V CDR1 and CDR2: SGHDN, FVKESK. CDR3 length: 17 residues. After removal of 0 bases from V and 5 bases from J, the junction contained 7 bases not matched to a gene. CDR3 amino acids: CASSQEPVAGVTGELFF. In nucleotides, the CDR3 is TGTGCCAGCAGCCAAGAGCCGGTAGCGGGAGTAACCGGGGAGCTGTTTTTT. The variable domain in full, with the rest retrieved from reference TRBV14 and TRBJ2-2, is EAGVTQFPSHSVIEKGQTVTLRCDPISGHDNLYWYRRVMGKEIKFLLHFVKESKQDESGMPNNRFLAERTGGTYSTLKVQPAELEDSGVYFCASSQEPVAGVTGELFFGEGSRLTVL.

This clonotype was recorded a few times. J is TRBJ1-1 and V is TRBV29-1; D unclear. Germline CDR1 SQVTM, CDR2 ANQGSEA. V lost 6 bases and J lost 5, with 13 bases in between. The CDR3 has 12 amino acids. The CDR3 loop is CSVLLIGTEAFF. The CDR3 DNA reads TGCAGCGTCCTACTGATCGGGACTGAAGCTTTCTTT.

There are a few counts of this clonotype. This chain uses TRBV28 with TRBJ1-3; D is possibly TRBD1 (6 bases). Germline V gene data show CDR1 as MDHEN and CDR2 as SYDVKM. The CDR3 is made up of 15 amino acids. Trimming removed 6 bases from V and 0 bases from J, with 12 bases in between. CDR3 amino acids: CASSPTGYSGNTIYF. The CDR3 nucleotides read TGTGCCAGCAGCCCGACAGGTTACTCTGGAAACACCATATATTTT.

The CDR3 reads CASSQVFGIEAEQYF. The CDR3 DNA is TGTGCCAGCAGCCAAGTATTTGGGATTGAAGCCGAGCAGTACTTC. The chain has TRBV4-2 and TRBJ2-7; no firm D call. V lost 1 base, J lost 6 bases, and 16 bases lay in between. This CDR3 is 15 amino acids long. Germline CDR1 reads LGHNA; CDR2 reads YNFKEQ.

The table lists this clonotype with many counts. The chain uses TRBV28 and TRBJ2-7; 8 bases agree with TRBD1. V lost 6 bases, J lost 0 bases, and 4 bases stayed unmatched. Germline CDR1 and CDR2: MDHEN and SYDVKM. CDR3 length equals 14 residues. CDR3 sequence reads: CASSSGTGSYEQYF. DNA for the CDR3: TGTGCCAGCAGCTCCGGGACAGGCTCCTACGAGCAGTACTTC.

V usage is TRBV19 and J usage is TRBJ1-5; D perhaps matches TRBD1 (5 bases). Deletions cut 8 bases from V and 1 base from J, with 12 bases between. This CDR3 comprises 14 residues. CDR1 LNHDA and CDR2 SQIVND come from the germline V gene (reference sequence). For the CDR3, the DNA is TGTGCCAGTGGGGGGACGGCAAGCAATCAGCCCCAGCATTTT. Translation gives CASGGTASNQPQHF.

This clonotype was seen just once. V usage is TRBV7-9 and J usage is TRBJ2-3; the match to TRBD1 covers 7 bases. There are 14 residues in the CDR3. CDR1 is SEHNR, CDR2 FQNEAQ, per germline (reference sequence). The V gene end was trimmed by 1 base and the J gene end by 6 bases; junction bases not matched to a gene: 4. The CDR3 region has the DNA TGTGCCAGCAGCTTAGTCGGGACAGAGGATACGCAGTATTTT. Amino acid sequence: CASSLVGTEDTQYF.

V is TRBV4-1 and J is TRBJ2-3; no definite D call. CDR1 MGHRA and CDR2 YSYEKL come from the germline V gene. The CDR3 spans 14 residues. Deletions cut 0 bases from V and 1 base from J, with 5 bases between. Here the CDR3 reads CASSQDDRTDTQYF. The CDR3 bases are TGCGCCAGCAGCCAAGATGATCGCACAGATACGCAGTATTTT.

For the CDR3, the DNA is TGTGCCAGCAGCTCGTCGCCGCGAGAGACCCAGTACTTC. Protein product: CASSSSPRETQYF. The chain joins TRBV7-3 to TRBJ2-5; no clear D gene. This CDR3 contains 13 residues. CDR1 SGHTA and CDR2 FQGTGA come from the germline V gene. V was pared by 4 bases and J by 4 bases, with 10 bases between.